This T cell receptor (beta chain) was retrieved from a study of blood T cell repertoires in COVID-19. Study overall: Some COVID-19 samples were acute and others convalescent; all came from the United States, Italy and Spain. From T cells, B-cell-depleted T cells, or PBMCs came the material, which was cDNA or gDNA.

In its sample, this clone was seen once. In the original analysis: Cell counts per sample came from amplifying reference gene primers. Produced via immunoSEQ multiplex PCR; TCRdb's table is partial and in-frame only. D and trimming come from the DNA, and the V and J calls and clone size come from that table. The sample contains some 130,000 clones, more than 75% of which appear only once. V dropped 1 base and J dropped 2; count of bases not matched to a gene: 6. From germline, CDR1 is SGHRS and CDR2 YFSETQ. This CDR3 has 15 residues. The chain couples TRBV5-1 to TRBJ2-7; 7 nucleotides agree with TRBD1. Sample: peripheral blood. The source is an elderly man with acute or convalescent COVID-19. The chain's CDR3 is CASSLTGTVTYEQYF. The CDR3 coding sequence is TGCGCCAGCAGCTTGACTGGGACAGTTACCTACGAGCAGTACTTC.